Listed below are T cell receptor beta chains from one sample, sequenced in a study of cytomegalovirus exposure and HLA in healthy donors. Profiled with immunoSEQ multiplex PCR; TCRdb holds only in-frame clones, not every one. The sample lists roughly 100,000 clones, around 75% occurring once. The material sequenced was PBMCs. Receptor source: a man aged 30 to 45 in good health and CMV-seronegative. The CDR3 runs from the conserved cysteine through the conserved F or W. Each record gives: D gene, clone size, J gene, V gene, CDR3 protein, CDR3 DNA. The D gene is left open where the match is weak. Some rows mark clone size as missing; the rest say once, few, many or name a class of expanded clone.

NA | NA | TRBJ2-3 | TRBV18 | CASSPGQLWGTDTQYF | TGTGCCAGCTCACCGGGACAACTCTGGGGCACAGATACGCAGTATTTT
TRBD1 | NA | TRBJ2-3 | TRBV6-1 | CASSGTGGMNTQYF | TGTGCCAGCAGTGGGACAGGGGGCATGAATACGCAGTATTTT
TRBD2 | NA | TRBJ2-7 | TRBV19 | CASSAGGSSYEQYF | TGTGCCAGTAGCGCCGGGGGGAGCTCCTACGAGCAGTACTTC
TRBD2 | NA | TRBJ2-7 | TRBV5-1 | CASSPGTSGDHEQYF | TGCGCCAGCAGCCCCGGGACTAGCGGGGACCACGAGCAGTACTTC
NA | NA | TRBJ2-5 | TRBV27 | CASSNSDRRETQYF | TGTGCCAGCTCAAATTCGGACAGAAGAGAGACCCAGTACTTC
TRBD1 | NA | TRBJ2-5 | TRBV5-1 | CASSPDRGSSQGETQYF | TGCGCCAGCAGCCCTGACAGGGGGTCCTCACAAGGAGAGACCCAGTACTTC
NA | few | TRBJ2-1 | TRBV5-4 | CASSPLVVSHEQFF | TGTGCCAGCAGTCCCCTAGTAGTGTCGCATGAGCAGTTCTTC
NA | NA | TRBJ2-3 | TRBV19 | CASSKNYRVGSTDTQYF | TGTGCCAGTAGTAAAAACTACAGGGTCGGGAGCACAGATACGCAGTATTTT
NA | NA | TRBJ2-7 | TRBV6-1 | CASKPPVRSSYEQYF | TGTGCCAGCAAACCCCCTGTCCGGAGCTCCTACGAGCAGTACTTC
NA | NA | TRBJ1-2 | TRBV4-1 | CASSPGIRASNYGYTF | TGCGCCAGCAGCCCAGGGATCAGGGCCTCTAACTATGGCTACACCTTC
NA | NA | TRBJ1-2 | TRBV5-1 | CASSSFPPQGPGSYGYTF | TGCGCCAGCAGCTCCTTTCCCCCCCAGGGCCCGGGCTCCTATGGCTACACCTTC
NA | NA | TRBJ2-1 | TRBV6-5 | CASSYDYINNEQFF | TGTGCCAGCAGTTACGACTATATCAACAATGAGCAGTTCTTC
TRBD1 | few | TRBJ2-7 | TRBV10-1 | CASSESGTGEQYF | TGCGCCAGCAGTGAGTCGGGGACAGGCGAGCAGTACTTC
NA | NA | TRBJ2-3 | TRBV4-1 | CASSQVRDGLHTDTQYF | TGCGCCAGCAGCCAAGTTCGGGACGGACTACACACAGATACGCAGTATTTT
NA | NA | TRBJ2-7 | TRBV4-1 | CASSQEMMRYEQYF | TGCGCCAGCAGCCAAGAAATGATGCGCTACGAGCAGTACTTC
NA | NA | TRBJ2-3 | TRBV5-6 | CASSGGEGGTDTQYF | TGTGCCAGCAGCGGGGGCGAGGGGGGGACAGATACGCAGTATTTT
NA | NA | TRBJ1-6 | TRBV27 | CASSRSPGPLHF | TGTGCCAGCAGCCGTAGTCCTGGACCCCTCCACTTT
TRBD1 | NA | TRBJ1-2 | TRBV18 | CASSPRSLGTGSEYGYTF | TGTGCCAGCTCACCAAGGTCCCTCGGGACAGGGAGTGAGTATGGCTACACCTTC
TRBD1 | NA | TRBJ2-4 | TRBV6-5 | CASGIQGAGNIQYF | TGTGCCAGCGGGATACAGGGGGCCGGAAACATTCAGTACTTC
NA | NA | TRBJ2-1 | TRBV27 | CASSLDSYNEQFF | TGTGCCAGCAGTTTGGACAGTTACAATGAGCAGTTCTTC
NA | once | TRBJ1-1 | TRBV18 | CASSSDTSEAFF | TGTGCCAGCTCATCCGACACGTCTGAAGCTTTCTTT
TRBD2 | NA | TRBJ2-3 | TRBV4-1 | CASSQSSGTRLGDTQYF | TGCGCCAGCAGCCAAAGTAGTGGGACTAGATTAGGAGATACGCAGTATTTT
NA | NA | TRBJ1-1 | TRBV18 | CASSPRGLGTEAFF | TGTGCCAGCTCACCCAGGGGATTGGGCACTGAAGCTTTCTTT